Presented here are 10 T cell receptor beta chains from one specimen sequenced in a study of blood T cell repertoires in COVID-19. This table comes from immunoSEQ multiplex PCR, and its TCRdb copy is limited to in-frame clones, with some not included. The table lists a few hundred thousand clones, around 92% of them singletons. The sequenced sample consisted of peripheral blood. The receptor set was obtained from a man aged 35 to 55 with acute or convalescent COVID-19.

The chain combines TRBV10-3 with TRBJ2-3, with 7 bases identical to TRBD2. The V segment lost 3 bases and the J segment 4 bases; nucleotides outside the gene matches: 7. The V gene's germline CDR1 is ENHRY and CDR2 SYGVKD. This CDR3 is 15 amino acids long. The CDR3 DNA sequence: TGTGCCATCAGTGAAGGACTAGGATTGGCAGATACGCAGTATTTT. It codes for CAISEGLGLADTQYF.

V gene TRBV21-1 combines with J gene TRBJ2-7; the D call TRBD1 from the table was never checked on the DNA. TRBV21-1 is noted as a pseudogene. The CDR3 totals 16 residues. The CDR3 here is CASSKSGHRAPYEQYF. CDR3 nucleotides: TGTGCCAGCAGCAAAAGTGGTCACAGGGCTCCCTACGAGCAGTACTTC.

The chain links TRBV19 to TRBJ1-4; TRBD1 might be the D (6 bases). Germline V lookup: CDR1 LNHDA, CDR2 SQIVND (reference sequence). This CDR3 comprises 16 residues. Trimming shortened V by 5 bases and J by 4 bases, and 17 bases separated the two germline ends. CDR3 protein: CASSDRIRGVNEKLFF. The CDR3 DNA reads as TGTGCCAGTAGTGACAGGATCCGGGGGGTTAATGAAAAACTGTTTTTT. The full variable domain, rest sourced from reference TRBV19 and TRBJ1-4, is DGGITQSPKYLFRKEGQNVTLSCEQNLNHDAMYWYRQDPGQGLRLIYYSQIVNDFQKGDIAEGYSVSREKKESFPLTVTSAQKNPTAFYLCASSDRIRGVNEKLFFGSGTQLSVL.

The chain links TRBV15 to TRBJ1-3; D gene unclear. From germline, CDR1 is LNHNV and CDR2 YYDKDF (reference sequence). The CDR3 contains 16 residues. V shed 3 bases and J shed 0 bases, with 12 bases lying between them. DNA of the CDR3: TGTGCCACCAGCAGGTTTTCCGGGAACTCTGGAAACACCATATATTTT. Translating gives CATSRFSGNSGNTIYF.

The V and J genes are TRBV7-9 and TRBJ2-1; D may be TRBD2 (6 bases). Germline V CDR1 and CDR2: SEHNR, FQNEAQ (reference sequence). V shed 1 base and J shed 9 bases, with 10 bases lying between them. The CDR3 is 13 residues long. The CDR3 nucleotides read TGTGCCAGCAGCTTAGGAATTAGCGGTGAGCAGTTCTTC. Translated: CASSLGISGEQFF.

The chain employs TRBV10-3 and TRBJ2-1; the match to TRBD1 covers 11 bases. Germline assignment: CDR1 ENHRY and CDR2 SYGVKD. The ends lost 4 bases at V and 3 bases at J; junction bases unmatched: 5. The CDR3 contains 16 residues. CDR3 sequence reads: CAISGEDRGLYNEQFF. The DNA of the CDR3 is TGTGCCATCAGTGGAGAGGACAGGGGGCTCTACAATGAGCAGTTCTTC.

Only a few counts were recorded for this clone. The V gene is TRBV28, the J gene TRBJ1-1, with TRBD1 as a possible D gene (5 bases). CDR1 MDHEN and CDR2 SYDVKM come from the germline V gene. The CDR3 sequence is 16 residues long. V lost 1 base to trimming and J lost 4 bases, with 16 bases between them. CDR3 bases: TGTGCCAGCAGTTTATCGGGGGTGCGGGTGGCCACTGAAGCTTTCTTT. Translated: CASSLSGVRVATEAFF.

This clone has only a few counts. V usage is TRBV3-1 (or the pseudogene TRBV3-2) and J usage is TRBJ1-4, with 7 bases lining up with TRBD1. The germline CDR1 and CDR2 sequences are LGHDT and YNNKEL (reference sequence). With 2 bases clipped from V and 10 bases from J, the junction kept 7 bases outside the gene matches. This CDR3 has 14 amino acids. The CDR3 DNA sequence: TGTGCCAGCAGCCAACCAGACAGGGTAGGAAAACTGTTTTTT. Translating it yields CASSQPDRVGKLFF.

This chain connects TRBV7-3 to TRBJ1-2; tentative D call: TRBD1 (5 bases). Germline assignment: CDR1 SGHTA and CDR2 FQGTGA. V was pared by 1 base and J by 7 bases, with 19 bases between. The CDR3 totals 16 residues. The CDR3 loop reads CASSLNGGAGYAGYTF. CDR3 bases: TGTGCCAGCAGCTTAAATGGAGGGGCAGGTTATGCTGGCTACACCTTC.

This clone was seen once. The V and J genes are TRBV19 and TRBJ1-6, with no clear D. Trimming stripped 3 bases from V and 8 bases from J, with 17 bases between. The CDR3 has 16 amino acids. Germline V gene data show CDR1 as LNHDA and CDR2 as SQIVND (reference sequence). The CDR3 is CASSIGPHIPDSPLHF. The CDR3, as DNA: TGTGCCAGTAGTATTGGGCCCCATATCCCGGATTCACCCCTCCACTTT.